This note documents a single T cell receptor beta chain sequence. Its specificity is not known. These data are taken from a study of siplizumab effects on memory and regulatory T cells. Study-wide points: Proliferating siplizumab-cultured Tregs lacked confirmed suppressive function. The diversity of naive T cells seemed greater than that of memory cells, and their alloresponse contribution seemed major.

The table came from immunoSEQ multiplex PCR; TCRdb's copy has only in-frame clones and leaves some out. Among 100,000 or so clones listed, 92% were seen once. Germline assignment: CDR1 SQVTM and CDR2 ANQGSEA. The V segment lost 7 bases and the J segment 14 bases; nucleotides outside the gene matches: 10. The CDR3 runs to 10 residues. Sequenced input: non-Treg CD4+ T cells sorted from blood. The clonotype was recovered from a human donor in good health. The gene calls are TRBV29-1 and TRBJ1-2, with 7 bases lining up with TRBD1. The CDR3 is CSAGTGQLTF. The CDR3, as DNA: TGCAGCGCCGGTACGGGACAGTTAACCTTC.